This T cell receptor (beta chain) was profiled in a study of cytomegalovirus exposure and HLA in healthy donors. PCR involved 60 Vbeta and 13 Jbeta primers. Libraries were prepared by immunoSEQ multiplex PCR; TCRdb keeps only in-frame clonotypes and omits some of them. Of 100,000 to 150,000 clones detected, roughly 79% appear once; the ten largest clones hold approximately 1.7%. Germline V gives CDR1 PRHDT, CDR2 FYEKMQ (reference sequence). The junction had 11 bases not matched to a gene; V was cut back by 5 bases and J by 7 bases. This CDR3 contains 14 residues. This receptor was taken from a woman in her forties or fifties in good health and CMV-seronegative. The sequenced material came from PBMCs. The J gene is TRBJ2-7, the V gene TRBV13, with TRBD2 matching 7 bases. CDR3 amino acids: CASSAFGGRGEQYV. The CDR3 region has the DNA TGTGCCAGCAGCGCCTTCGGCGGGCGGGGGGAGCAGTACGTC.